This T cell receptor (beta chain) was identified in a study of blood T cell repertoires in COVID-19. Across the whole study: Material from acute and convalescent COVID-19 was sourced from the United States, Italy and Spain. T cells, B-cell-depleted T cells, or PBMCs supplied cDNA or gDNA.

This CDR3 spans 15 amino acids. Per the authors' pipeline: Estimation of nucleated cell counts was performed using reference gene primer amplification. The repertoire was sequenced with immunoSEQ multiplex PCR; TCRdb's copy has only in-frame clones and lacks some. The D gene and trimming were derived from the DNA, and the V and J assignments and clone size from that table. The sample has 95,000 or so clones, approximately 80% seen once. This TCR was recovered from a human donor in a cohort sampled during active COVID-19. The chain employs TRBV21-1 and TRBJ2-7; TRBD2 is the table's D call and was not checked against the DNA. TRBV21-1 is a recognized pseudogene. The sequenced material came from peripheral blood. CDR3 protein: CASSKARLADYEQYF. The CDR3 DNA reads as TGTGCCAGCAGCAAAGCTAGACTAGCGGACTACGAGCAGTACTTC.